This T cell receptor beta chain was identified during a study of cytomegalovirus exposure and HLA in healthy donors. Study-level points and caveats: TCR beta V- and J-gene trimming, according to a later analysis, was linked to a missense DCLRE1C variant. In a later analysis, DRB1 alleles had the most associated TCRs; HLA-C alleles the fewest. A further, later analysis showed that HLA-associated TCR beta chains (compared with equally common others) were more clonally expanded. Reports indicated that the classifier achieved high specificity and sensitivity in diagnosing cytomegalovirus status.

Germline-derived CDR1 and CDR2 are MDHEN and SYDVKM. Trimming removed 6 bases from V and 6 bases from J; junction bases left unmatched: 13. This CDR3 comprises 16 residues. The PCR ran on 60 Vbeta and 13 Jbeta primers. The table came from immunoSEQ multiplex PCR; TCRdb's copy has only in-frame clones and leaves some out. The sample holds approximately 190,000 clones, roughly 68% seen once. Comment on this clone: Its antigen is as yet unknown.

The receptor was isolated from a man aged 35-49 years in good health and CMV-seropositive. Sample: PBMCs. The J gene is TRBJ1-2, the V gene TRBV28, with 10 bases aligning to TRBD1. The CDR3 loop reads CASRVHFGTGENGYTF. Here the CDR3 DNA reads TGTGCCAGCAGGGTCCATTTCGGGACAGGGGAGAATGGCTACACCTTC.